This TCR beta chain was identified during a study of beta chain features in type 1 diabetes. The sequenced template was cDNA made from the entire isolated RNA. Profiling relied on immunoSEQ multiplex PCR, and the TCRdb table lists in-frame clones only, not all of them. The table records roughly 450,000 clones, 11% of them present only once. The J segment lost 5 bases and the V segment lost 4 bases, leaving 8 bases of the junction unmatched. This CDR3 is built from 14 residues. Germline-derived CDR1 and CDR2 are MGHDK and SYGVNS. The material sequenced was naive CD4+ T cells from blood. This TCR derives from a young woman in good health. V and J are TRBV25-1 and TRBJ2-7; 7 bases agree with TRBD1. Here the CDR3 reads CASSGWTGVDEQYF. For the CDR3, the DNA is TGTGCCAGCAGTGGATGGACAGGTGTTGACGAGCAGTACTTC.